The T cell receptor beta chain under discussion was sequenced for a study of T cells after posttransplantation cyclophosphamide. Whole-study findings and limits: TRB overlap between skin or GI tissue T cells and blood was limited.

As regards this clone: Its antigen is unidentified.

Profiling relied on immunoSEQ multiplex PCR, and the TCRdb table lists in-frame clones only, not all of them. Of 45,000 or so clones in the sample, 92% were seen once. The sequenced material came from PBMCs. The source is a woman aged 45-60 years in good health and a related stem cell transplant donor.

The CDR3 sequence is CASRKRDRGTDTQYF. The CDR3 coding sequence is TGTGCCAGCAGAAAACGGGACAGGGGCACAGATACGCAGTATTTT. The chain links TRBV5-6 to TRBJ2-3, with 9 bases identical to TRBD1. This CDR3 contains 15 residues. Per the germline V gene, CDR1 is SGHDT and CDR2 is YYEEEE. Losses at the gene ends were 5 bases for V and 1 base for J; bases not matched to a gene: 5. The whole variable domain, filled in from reference TRBV5-6 and TRBJ2-3, reads DAGVTQSPTHLIKTRGQQVTLRCSPKSGHDTVSWYQQALGQGPQFIFQYYEEEERQRGNFPDRFSGHQFPNYSSELNVNALLLGDSALYLCASRKRDRGTDTQYFGPGTRLTVL.